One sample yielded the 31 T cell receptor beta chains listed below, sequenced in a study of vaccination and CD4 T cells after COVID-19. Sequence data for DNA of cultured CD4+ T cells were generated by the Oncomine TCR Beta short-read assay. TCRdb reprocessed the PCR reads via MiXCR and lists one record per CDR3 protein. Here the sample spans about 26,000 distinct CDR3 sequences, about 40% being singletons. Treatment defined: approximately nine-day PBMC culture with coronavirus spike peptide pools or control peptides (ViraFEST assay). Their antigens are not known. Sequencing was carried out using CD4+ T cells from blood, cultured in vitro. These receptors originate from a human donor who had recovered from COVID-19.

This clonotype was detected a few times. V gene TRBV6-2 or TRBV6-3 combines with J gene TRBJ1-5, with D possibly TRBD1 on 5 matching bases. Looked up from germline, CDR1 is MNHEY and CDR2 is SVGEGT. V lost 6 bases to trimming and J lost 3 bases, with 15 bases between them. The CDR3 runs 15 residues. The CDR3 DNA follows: TGTGCCAGCAGCTCCCTGGGGCCGTACAATCAGCCCCAGCATTTT. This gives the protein CASSSLGPYNQPQHF.

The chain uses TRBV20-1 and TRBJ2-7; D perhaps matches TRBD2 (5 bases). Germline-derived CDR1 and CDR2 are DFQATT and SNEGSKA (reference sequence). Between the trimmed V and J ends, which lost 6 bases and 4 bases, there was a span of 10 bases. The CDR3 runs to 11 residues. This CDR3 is CSASGKYEQYF. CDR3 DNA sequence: TGCAGTGCCTCCGGGAAATACGAGCAGTACTTC.

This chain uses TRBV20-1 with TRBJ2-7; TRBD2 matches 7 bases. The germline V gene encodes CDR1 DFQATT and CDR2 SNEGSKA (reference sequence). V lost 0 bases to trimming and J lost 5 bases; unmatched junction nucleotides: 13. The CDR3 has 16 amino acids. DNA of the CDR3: TGCAGTGCTAGAGATTCGGTTAGGGGAGGGCCGGACGAGCAGTACTTC. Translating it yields CSARDSVRGGPDEQYF.

DNA for the CDR3: TGCGCCAGCAGCCAAGATCGGCCGGGGGTATGGGAGCAGTACTTC. As protein: CASSQDRPGVWEQYF. The gene calls are TRBV4-3 and TRBJ2-7, with D possibly being TRBD2 (6 bases). The CDR3 is 15 residues long. CDR1 LGHNA and CDR2 YSLEER come from the germline V gene. V shed 0 bases and J shed 7 bases, with 16 bases lying between them.

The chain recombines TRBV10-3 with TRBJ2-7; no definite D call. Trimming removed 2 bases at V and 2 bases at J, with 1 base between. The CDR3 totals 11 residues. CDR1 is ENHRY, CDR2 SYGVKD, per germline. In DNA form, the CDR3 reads TGTGCCATCAGTGAGACCTACGAGCAGTACTTC. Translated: CAISETYEQYF.

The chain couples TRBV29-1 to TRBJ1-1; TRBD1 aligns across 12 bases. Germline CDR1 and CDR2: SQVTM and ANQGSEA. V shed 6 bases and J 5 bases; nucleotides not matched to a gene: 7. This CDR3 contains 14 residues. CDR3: CSVGDRGLGTEAFF. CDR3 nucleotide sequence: TGCAGCGTCGGGGACAGGGGGCTTGGGACTGAAGCTTTCTTT.

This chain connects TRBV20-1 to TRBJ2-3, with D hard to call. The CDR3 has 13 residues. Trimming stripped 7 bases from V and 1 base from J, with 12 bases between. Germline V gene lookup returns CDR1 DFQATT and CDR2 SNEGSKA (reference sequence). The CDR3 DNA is TGCAGTGGCATAAGCCAGGGCACAGATACGCAGTATTTT. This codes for CSGISQGTDTQYF.

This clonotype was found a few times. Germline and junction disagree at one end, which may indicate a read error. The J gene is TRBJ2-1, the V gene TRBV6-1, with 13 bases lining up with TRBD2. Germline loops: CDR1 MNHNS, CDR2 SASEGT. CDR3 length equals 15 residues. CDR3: CASSSGTSGANKQFF. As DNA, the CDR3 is TGTGCCAGCAGCTCCGGGACTAGCGGGGCCAATAAGCAGTTCTTC.

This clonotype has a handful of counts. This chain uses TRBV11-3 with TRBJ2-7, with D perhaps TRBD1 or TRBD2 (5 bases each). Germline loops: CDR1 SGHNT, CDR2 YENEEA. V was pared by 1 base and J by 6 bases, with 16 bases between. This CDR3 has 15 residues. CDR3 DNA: TGTGCCAGCAGCTTAGGTTTGGGACGGGCTTCCGAGCAGTACTTC. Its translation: CASSLGLGRASEQYF.

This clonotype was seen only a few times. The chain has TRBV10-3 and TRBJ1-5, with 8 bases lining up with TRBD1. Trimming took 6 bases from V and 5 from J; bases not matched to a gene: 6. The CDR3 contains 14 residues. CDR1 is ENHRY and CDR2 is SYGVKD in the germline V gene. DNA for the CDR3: TGTGCCATCAGCGAGGACAGGGTGTATCAGCCCCAGCATTTT. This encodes CAISEDRVYQPQHF.

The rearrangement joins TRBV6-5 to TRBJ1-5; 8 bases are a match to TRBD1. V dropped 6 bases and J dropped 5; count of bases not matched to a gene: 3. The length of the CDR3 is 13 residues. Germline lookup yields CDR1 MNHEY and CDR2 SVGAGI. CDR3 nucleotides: TGTGCCAGCAGATACAGGGGGGATCAGCCCCAGCATTTT. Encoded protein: CASRYRGDQPQHF.

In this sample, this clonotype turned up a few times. The CDR3 DNA sequence: TGTGCCAGCAGTGCCGAGACAGGGGGCGCGCGCGGCTACACCTTC. Residues: CASSAETGGARGYTF. This chain joins TRBV6-1 and TRBJ1-2; TRBD1 aligns across 10 bases. With 4 bases clipped from V and 8 bases from J, the junction kept 10 bases outside the gene matches. Germline V gives CDR1 MNHNS, CDR2 SASEGT. This CDR3 region has 15 residues.

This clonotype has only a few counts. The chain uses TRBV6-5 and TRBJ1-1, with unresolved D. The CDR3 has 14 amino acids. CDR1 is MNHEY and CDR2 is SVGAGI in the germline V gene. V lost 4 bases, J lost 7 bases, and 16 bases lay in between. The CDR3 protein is CASSSSGRVDEAFF. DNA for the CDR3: TGTGCCAGCAGTTCAAGCGGACGGGTCGATGAAGCTTTCTTT.

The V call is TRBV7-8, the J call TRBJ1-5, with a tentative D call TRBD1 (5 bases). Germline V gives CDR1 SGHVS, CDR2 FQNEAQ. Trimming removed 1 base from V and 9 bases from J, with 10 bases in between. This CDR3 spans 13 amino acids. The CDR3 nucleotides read TGTGCCAGCAGCTTAGGGGGGTTTAGGCCCCAGCATTTT. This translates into CASSLGGFRPQHF.

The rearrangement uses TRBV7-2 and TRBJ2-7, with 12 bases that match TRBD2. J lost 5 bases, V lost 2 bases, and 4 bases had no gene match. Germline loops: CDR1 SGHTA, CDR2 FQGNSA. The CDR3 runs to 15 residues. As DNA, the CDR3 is TGTGCCAGCAGCTTACTAGCGGGAGGGCCGAACGAGCAGTACTTC. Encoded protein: CASSLLAGGPNEQYF.

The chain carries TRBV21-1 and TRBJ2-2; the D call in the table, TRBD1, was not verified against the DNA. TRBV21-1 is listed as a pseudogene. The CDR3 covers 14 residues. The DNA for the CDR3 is TGTGCCAGCAGCAAAGACAGGGACACCGGGGAGCTGTTTTTT. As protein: CASSKDRDTGELFF.

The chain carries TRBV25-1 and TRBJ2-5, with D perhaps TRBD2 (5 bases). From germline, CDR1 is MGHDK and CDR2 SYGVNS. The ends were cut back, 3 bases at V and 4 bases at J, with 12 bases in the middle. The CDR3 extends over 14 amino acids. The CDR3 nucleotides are TGTGCCAGCAGTGAGTTTGAGCGGACAGAGACCCAGTACTTC. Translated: CASSEFERTETQYF.

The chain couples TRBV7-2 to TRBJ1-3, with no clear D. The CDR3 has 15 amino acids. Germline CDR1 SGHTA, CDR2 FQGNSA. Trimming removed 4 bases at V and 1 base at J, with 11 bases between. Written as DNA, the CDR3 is TGTGCCAGCAGCTCCTTGGTTACTTCTGGAAACACCATATATTTT. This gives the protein CASSSLVTSGNTIYF.

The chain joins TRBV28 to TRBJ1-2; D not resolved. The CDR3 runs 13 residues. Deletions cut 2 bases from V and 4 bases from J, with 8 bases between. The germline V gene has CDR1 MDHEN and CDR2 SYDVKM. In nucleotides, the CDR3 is TGTGCCAGCAGTTTAAAGGTTACCTATGGCTACACCTTC. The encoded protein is CASSLKVTYGYTF.

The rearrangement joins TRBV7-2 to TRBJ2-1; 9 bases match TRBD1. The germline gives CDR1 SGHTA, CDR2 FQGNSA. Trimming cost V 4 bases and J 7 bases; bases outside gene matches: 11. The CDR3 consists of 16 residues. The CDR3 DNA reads TGTGCCAGCAGCTCCGCACAGGGGGCACTACCAAATGAGCAGTTCTTC. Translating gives CASSSAQGALPNEQFF.

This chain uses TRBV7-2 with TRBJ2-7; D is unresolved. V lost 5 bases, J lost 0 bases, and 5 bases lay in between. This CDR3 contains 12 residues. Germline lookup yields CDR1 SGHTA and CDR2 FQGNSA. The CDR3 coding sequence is TGTGCCAGCAGCCCGGTCTCCTACGAGCAGTACTTC. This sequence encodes CASSPVSYEQYF. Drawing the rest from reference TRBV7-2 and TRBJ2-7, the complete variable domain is GAGVSQSPSNKVTEKGKDVELRCDPISGHTALYWYRQSLGQGLEFLIYFQGNSAPDKSGLPSDRFSAERTGGSVSTLTIQRTQQEDSAVYLCASSPVSYEQYFGPGTRLTVT.

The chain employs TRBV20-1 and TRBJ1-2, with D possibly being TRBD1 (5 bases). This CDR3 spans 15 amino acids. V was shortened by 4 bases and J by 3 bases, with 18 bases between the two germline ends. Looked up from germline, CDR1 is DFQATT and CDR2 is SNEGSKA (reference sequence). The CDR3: CSAKAGTLGDYGYTF. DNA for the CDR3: TGCAGTGCTAAAGCCGGGACCTTAGGTGACTATGGCTACACCTTC.

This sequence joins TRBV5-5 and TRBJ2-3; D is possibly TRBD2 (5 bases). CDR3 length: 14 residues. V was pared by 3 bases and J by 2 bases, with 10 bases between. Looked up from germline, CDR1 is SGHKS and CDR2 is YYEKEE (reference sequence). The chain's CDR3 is CASSSRTSTDTQYF. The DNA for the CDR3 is TGTGCCAGCAGCTCCCGGACTTCCACAGATACGCAGTATTTT.

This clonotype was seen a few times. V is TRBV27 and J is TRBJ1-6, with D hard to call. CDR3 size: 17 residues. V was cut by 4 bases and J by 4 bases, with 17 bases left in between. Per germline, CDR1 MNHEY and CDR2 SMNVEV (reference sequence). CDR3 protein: CASSYKTTTLYNSPLHF. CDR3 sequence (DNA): TGTGCCAGCAGTTACAAAACCACGACACTGTATAATTCACCCCTCCACTTT.

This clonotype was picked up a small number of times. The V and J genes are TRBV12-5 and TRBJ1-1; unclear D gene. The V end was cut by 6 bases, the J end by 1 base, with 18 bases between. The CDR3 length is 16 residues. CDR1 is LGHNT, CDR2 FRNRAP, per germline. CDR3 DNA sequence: TGTGCTAGTGGCCTATCGGGTTTACGGGGGAACACTGAAGCTTTCTTT. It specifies CASGLSGLRGNTEAFF. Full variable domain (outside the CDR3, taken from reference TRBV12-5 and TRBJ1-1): DARVTQTPRHKVTEMGQEVTMRCQPILGHNTVFWYRQTMMQGLELLAYFRNRAPLDDSGMPKDRFSAEMPDATLATLKIQPSEPRDSAVYFCASGLSGLRGNTEAFFGQGTRLTVV.

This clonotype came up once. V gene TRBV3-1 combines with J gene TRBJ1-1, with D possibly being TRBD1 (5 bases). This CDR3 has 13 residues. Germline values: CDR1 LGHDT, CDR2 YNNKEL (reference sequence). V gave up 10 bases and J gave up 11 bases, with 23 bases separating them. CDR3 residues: CATGGVSSLGAFF. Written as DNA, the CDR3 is TGTGCCACCGGGGGGGTCAGTTCCCTTGGGGCTTTCTTT.

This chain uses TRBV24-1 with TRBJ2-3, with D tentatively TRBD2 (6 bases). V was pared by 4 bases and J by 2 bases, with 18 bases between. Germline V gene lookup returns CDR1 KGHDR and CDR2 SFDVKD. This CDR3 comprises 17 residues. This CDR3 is CATSDPGVGDSTDTQYF. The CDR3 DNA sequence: TGTGCCACCAGTGACCCCGGCGTAGGGGACTCCACAGATACGCAGTATTTT.

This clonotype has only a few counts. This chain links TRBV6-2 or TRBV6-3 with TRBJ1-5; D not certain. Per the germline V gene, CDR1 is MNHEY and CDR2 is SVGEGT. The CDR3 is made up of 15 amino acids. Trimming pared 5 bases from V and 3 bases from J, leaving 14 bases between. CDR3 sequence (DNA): TGTGCCAGCAGTATAAGGAATTGGGTCAATCAGCCCCAGCATTTT. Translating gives CASSIRNWVNQPQHF.

CDR3 loop: CASTTDRGVAKNIQYF. CDR3 nucleotides: TGTGCCAGCACCACAGACAGGGGGGTAGCCAAAAACATTCAGTACTTC. The rearrangement links TRBV6-1 to TRBJ2-4, with 9 bases aligning to TRBD1. The CDR3 is 16 amino acids. Germline CDR1 is MNHNS and CDR2 is SASEGT. With V trimmed by 7 bases and J by 0 bases, 7 bases remained unmatched.

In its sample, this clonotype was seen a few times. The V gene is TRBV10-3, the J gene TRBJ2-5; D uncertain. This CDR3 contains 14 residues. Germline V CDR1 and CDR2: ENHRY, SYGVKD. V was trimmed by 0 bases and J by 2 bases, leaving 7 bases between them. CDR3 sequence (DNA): TGTGCCATCAGTGAGTCGAGGTTTCAAGAGACCCAGTACTTC. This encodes CAISESRFQETQYF.

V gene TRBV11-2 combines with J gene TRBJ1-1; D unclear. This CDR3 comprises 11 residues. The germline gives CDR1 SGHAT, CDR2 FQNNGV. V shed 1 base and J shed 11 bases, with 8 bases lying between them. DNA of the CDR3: TGTGCCAGCAGCTTAGGGGTGAGGGCTTTCTTT. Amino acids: CASSLGVRAFF.